This T cell receptor (beta chain) came from a study of T-cell memory formation after mild COVID-19. Only a few counts were recorded for this clonotype. MiXCR, applied by TCRdb to the 5' RACE reads, yields one record per CDR3 protein. The data show roughly 600,000 distinct CDR3 sequences, approximately 18% seen once. V lost 1 base and J lost 4, with 14 bases in between. Germline CDR1 LGHDT, CDR2 YNNKEL (reference sequence). The CDR3 spans 15 residues. This sequence joins TRBV3-1 and TRBJ2-7; TRBD1 or TRBD2 may be the D gene (5 bases each). The TCR sequence derives from an adult woman who had mild COVID-19 (a few samples of this study predate the infection). Cell type and time point are not known. Input material: PBMCs or a T cell subset sorted from them (not recorded which). CDR3 in DNA: TGTGCCAGCAGCCAAGTTAGGGGACGGACGTACGAGCAGTACTTC. Its protein product is CASSQVRGRTYEQYF.